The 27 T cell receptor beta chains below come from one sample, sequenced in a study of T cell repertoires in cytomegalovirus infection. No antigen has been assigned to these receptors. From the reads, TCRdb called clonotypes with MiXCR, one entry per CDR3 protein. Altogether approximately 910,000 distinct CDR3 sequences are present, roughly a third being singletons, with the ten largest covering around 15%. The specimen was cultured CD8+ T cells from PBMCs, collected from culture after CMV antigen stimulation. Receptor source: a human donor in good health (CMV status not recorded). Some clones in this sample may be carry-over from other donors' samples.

The chain's CDR3 is CASSYSLGGEGYNSPLHF. The DNA for the CDR3 is TGTGCCAGCAGTTACTCTCTAGGAGGGGAAGGTTATAATTCACCCCTCCACTTT. The rearrangement joins TRBV6-5 to TRBJ1-6; a weak D match, TRBD1 (5 bases). Trimming cost V 0 bases and J 4 bases, with 16 bases left between them. Germline V gene lookup returns CDR1 MNHEY and CDR2 SVGAGI. This CDR3 comprises 18 residues.

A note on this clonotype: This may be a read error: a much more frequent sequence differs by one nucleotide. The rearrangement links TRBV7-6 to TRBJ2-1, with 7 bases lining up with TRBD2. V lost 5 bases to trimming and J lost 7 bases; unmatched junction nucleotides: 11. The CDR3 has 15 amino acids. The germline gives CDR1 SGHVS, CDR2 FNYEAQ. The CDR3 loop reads CASSLREAGINEQFF. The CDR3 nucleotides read TGTGCCAGCAGCCTTAGGGAAGCGGGGATTAATGAGCAGTTCTTC.

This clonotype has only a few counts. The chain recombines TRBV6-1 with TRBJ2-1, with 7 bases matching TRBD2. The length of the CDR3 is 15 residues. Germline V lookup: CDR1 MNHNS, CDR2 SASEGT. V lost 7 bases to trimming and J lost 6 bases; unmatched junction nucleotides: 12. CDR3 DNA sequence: TGTGCCAGCACCAGCGGGGCCCTACGACCCAATGAGCAGTTCTTC. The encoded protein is CASTSGALRPNEQFF.

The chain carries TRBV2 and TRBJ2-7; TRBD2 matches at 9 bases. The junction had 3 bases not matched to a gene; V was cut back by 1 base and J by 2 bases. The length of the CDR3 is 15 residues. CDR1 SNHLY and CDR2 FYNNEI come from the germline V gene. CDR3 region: CASSEGAGGPYEQYV. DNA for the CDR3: TGTGCCAGCAGTGAAGGGGCGGGGGGGCCCTACGAGCAGTACGTC.

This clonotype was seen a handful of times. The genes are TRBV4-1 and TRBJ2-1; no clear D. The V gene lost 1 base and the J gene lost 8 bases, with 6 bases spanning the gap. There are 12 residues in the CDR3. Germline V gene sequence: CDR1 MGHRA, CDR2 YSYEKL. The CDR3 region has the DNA TGCGCCAGCAGCCAAGGGGCGGATGAGCAGTTCTTC. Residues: CASSQGADEQFF.

The CDR3 protein is CASSLYKGRGTDTQYF. CDR3 bases: TGTGCCAGCAGCTTATATAAGGGGAGAGGCACAGATACGCAGTATTTT. This chain joins TRBV7-9 and TRBJ2-3, with D perhaps matching TRBD1 or TRBD2 (5 bases each). V gave up 2 bases and J gave up 1 base, with 13 bases separating them. This CDR3 has 16 amino acids. Germline assignment: CDR1 SEHNR and CDR2 FQNEAQ (reference sequence).

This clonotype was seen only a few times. CDR3 sequence reads: CATSREGVDTQYF. The CDR3 DNA sequence: TGTGCCACCAGCAGAGAGGGGGTAGACACGCAGTATTTT. This rearrangement joins TRBV15 to TRBJ2-3; TRBD1 or TRBD2 may be the D gene (5 bases each). The CDR3 has 13 residues. Trimming took 0 bases from V and 9 from J, leaving 10 bases between them. Germline-derived CDR1 and CDR2 are LNHNV and YYDKDF (reference sequence). The variable domain in full, with the rest retrieved from reference TRBV15 and TRBJ2-3, is DAMVIQNPRYQVTQFGKPVTLSCSQTLNHNVMYWYQQKSSQAPKLLFHYYDKDFNNEADTPDNFQSRRPNTSFCFLDIRSPGLGDTAMYLCATSREGVDTQYFGPGTRLTVL.

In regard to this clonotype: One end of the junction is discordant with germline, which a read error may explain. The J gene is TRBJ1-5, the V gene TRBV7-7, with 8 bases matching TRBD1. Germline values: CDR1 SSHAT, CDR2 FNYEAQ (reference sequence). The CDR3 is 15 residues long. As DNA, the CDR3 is TGTGCTAGCAGCTTCGAGACAGGGGAAAATCAGCCCCAGCATTTT. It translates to CASSFETGENQPQHF.

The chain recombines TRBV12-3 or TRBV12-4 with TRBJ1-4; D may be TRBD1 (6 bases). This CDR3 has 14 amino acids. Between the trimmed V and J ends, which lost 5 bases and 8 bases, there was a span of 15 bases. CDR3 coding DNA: TGTGCCAGCAGTCCTCCAGGGGTACGAGAAAAACTGTTTTTT. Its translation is CASSPPGVREKLFF.

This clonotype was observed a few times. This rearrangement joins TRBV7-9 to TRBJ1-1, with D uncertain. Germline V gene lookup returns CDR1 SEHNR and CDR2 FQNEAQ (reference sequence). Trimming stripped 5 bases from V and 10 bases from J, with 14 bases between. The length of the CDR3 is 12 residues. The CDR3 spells CASSPSDERAFF. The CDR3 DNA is TGTGCCAGCAGCCCTTCGGACGAGCGAGCTTTCTTT.

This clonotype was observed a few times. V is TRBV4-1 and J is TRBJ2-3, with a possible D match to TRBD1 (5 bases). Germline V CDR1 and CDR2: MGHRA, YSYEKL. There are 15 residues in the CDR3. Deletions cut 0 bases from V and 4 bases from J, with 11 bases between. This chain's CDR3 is CASSQEGHSADTQYF. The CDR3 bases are TGCGCCAGCAGCCAAGAGGGGCACAGTGCAGATACGCAGTATTTT.

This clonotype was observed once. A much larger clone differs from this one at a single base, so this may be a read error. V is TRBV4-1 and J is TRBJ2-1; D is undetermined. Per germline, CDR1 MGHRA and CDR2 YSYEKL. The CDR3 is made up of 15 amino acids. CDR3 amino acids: CAGSLRASSYNEQFF. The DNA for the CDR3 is TGCGCCGGCAGCCTAAGGGCAAGCTCCTACAATGAGCAGTTCTTC.

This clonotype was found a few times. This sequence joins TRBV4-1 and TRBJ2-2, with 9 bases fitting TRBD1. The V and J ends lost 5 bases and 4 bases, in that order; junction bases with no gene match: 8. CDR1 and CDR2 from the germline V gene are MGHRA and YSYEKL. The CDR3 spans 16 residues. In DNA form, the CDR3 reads TGCGCCAGCAGCTTTACCGGACAGGGGATCACCGGGGAGCTGTTTTTT. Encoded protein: CASSFTGQGITGELFF.

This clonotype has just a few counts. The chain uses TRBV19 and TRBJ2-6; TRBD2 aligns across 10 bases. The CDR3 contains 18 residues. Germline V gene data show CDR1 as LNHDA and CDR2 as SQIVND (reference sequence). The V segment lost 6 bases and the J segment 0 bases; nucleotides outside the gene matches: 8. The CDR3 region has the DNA TGTGCCAGTAGACAACCTAGCGGGGGCTTCTCTGGGGCCAACGTCCTGACTTTC. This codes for CASRQPSGGFSGANVLTF.

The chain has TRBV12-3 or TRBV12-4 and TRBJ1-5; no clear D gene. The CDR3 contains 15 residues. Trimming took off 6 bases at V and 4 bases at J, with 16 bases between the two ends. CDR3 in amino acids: CASSLGRFGNQPQHF. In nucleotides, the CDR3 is TGTGCCAGCAGCCTTGGGAGGTTTGGGAATCAGCCCCAGCATTTT.

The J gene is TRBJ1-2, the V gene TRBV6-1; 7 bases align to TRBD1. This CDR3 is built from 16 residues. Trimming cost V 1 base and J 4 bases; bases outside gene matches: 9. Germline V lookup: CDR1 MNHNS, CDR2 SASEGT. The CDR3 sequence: CASSEEVGGQIYGYTF. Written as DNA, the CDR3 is TGTGCCAGCAGTGAAGAGGTGGGGGGACAGATCTATGGCTACACCTTC.

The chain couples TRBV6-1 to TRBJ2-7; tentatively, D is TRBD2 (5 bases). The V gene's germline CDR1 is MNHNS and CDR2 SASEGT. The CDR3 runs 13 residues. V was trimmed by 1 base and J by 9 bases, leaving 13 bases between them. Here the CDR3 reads CASSEEEDRGQYV. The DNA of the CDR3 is TGTGCCAGCAGTGAAGAAGAGGACCGGGGGCAGTACGTC.

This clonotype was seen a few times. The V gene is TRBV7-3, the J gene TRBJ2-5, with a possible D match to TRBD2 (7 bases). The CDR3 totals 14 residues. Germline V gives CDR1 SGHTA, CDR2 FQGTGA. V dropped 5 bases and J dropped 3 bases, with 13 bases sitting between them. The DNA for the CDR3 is TGTGCCAGCAGCCGGGGAGGGGGAAAAGAGACCCAGTACTTC. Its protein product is CASSRGGGKETQYF.

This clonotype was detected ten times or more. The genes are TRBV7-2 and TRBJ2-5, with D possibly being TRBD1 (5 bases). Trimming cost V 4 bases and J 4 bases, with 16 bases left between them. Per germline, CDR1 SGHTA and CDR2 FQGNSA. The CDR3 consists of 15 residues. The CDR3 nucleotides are TGTGCCAGCAGCTCCTATACGACAGCCCTAGAGACCCAGTACTTC. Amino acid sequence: CASSSYTTALETQYF.

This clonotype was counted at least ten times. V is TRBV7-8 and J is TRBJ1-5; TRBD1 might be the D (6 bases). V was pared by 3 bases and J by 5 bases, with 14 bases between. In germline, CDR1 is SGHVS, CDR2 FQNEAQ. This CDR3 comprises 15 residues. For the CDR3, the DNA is TGTGCCAGCAGCTTTGACAGGCCTCGGGATCAGCCCCAGCATTTT. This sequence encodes CASSFDRPRDQPQHF. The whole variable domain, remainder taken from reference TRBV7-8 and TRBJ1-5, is GAGVSQSPRYKVAKRGQDVALRCDPISGHVSLFWYQQALGQGPEFLTYFQNEAQLDKSGLPSDRFFAERPEGSVSTLKIQRTQQEDSAVYLCASSFDRPRDQPQHFGDGTRLSIL.

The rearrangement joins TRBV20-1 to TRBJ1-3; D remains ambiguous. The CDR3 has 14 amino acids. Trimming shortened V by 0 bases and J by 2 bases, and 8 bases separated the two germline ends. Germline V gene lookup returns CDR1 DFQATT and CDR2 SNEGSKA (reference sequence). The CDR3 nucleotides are TGCAGTGCTAGAGATCTAAGGGCTGGAAACACCATATATTTT. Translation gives CSARDLRAGNTIYF.

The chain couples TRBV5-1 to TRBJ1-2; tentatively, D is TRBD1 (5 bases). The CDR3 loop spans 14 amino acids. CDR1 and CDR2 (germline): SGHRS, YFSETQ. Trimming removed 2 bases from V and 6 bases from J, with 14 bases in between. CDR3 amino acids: CASSLGEGSDGYTF. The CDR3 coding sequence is TGCGCCAGCAGCTTAGGGGAGGGGTCTGATGGCTACACCTTC.

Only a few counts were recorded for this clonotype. The CDR3 DNA is TGTGCCAGCAGCATTAGCGGAGGGAACAAAAACATTCAGTACTTC. Translated: CASSISGGNKNIQYF. The chain employs TRBV12-3 or TRBV12-4 and TRBJ2-4; weak D call: TRBD2 (6 bases). V gave up 6 bases and J gave up 3 bases, with 15 bases separating them. This CDR3 contains 15 residues.

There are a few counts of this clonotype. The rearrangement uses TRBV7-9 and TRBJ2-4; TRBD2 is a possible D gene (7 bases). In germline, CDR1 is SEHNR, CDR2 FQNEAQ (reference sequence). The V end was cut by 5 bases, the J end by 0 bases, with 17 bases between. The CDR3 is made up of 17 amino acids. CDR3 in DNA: TGTGCCAGCAGCCCCCGTGGGGGGGGCGCAGCCAAAAACATTCAGTACTTC. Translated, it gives CASSPRGGGAAKNIQYF.

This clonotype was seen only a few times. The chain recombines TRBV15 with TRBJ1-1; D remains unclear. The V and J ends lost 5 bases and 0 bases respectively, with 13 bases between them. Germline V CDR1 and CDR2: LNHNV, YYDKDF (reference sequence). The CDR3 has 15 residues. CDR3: CATSGGENMNTEAFF. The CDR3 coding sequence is TGTGCCACCAGCGGTGGAGAGAACATGAACACTGAAGCTTTCTTT.

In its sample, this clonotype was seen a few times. The CDR3 region is CASSLTSWRGGFYGYTF. For the CDR3, the DNA is TGTGCCAGCAGCCTTACCTCTTGGAGAGGGGGATTCTATGGCTACACCTTC. This chain links TRBV13 with TRBJ1-2, with D possibly being TRBD1 (6 bases). CDR3 length: 17 amino acids. V was trimmed by 5 bases and J by 4 bases, leaving 23 bases between them. CDR1 PRHDT and CDR2 FYEKMQ come from the germline V gene (reference sequence).

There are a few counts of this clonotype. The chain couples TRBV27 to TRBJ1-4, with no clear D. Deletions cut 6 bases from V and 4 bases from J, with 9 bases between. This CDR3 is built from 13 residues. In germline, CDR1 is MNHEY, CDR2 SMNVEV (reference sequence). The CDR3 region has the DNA TGTGCCAGCAGAGCCCACCTTAATGAAAAACTGTTTTTT. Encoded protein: CASRAHLNEKLFF.